The 4 T cell receptor beta chains below come from one sample, sequenced in a study of cytomegalovirus exposure and HLA in healthy donors. 60 Vbeta and 13 Jbeta primers were used in PCR. Measured with immunoSEQ multiplex PCR; TCRdb has only the in-frame clones, and not every one. This sample has about 160,000 clones, with 75% to 90% found just once. The sequenced sample was PBMCs. These receptors came from a girl under 10 years old in good health and CMV-seropositive.

The gene calls are TRBV4-1 and TRBJ1-2; D call uncertain. CDR3 length equals 13 residues. The V and J ends lost 1 base and 4 bases respectively, with 7 bases between them. The germline V gene encodes CDR1 MGHRA and CDR2 YSYEKL. The CDR3 DNA is TGCGCCAGCAGCCAAGCCCTCAGCTATGGCTACACCTTC. Translated, it gives CASSQALSYGYTF.

V usage is TRBV7-9 and J usage is TRBJ2-5; 10 nucleotides line up with TRBD1. Germline V lookup: CDR1 SEHNR, CDR2 FQNEAQ (reference sequence). CDR3 length equals 14 residues. J lost 5 bases, V lost 9 bases, and 9 bases had no gene match. CDR3 residues: CASGAVTGGETQYF. The CDR3 DNA is TGTGCCAGTGGGGCTGTGACAGGGGGCGAGACCCAGTACTTC.

The gene calls are TRBV4-1 and TRBJ2-2, with D perhaps matching TRBD2 (6 bases). The CDR3 loop spans 15 amino acids. Germline CDR1 reads MGHRA; CDR2 reads YSYEKL. Trimming shortened V by 0 bases and J by 6 bases, and 11 bases separated the two germline ends. CDR3 loop: CASSQDHPSAGELFF. CDR3 bases: TGCGCCAGCAGCCAAGATCACCCTAGCGCCGGGGAGCTGTTTTTT.

The rearrangement uses TRBV28 and TRBJ1-1; TRBD1 matches 10 bases. Per germline, CDR1 MDHEN and CDR2 SYDVKM. Trimming cost V 4 bases and J 4 bases; bases outside gene matches: 15. The CDR3 spans 18 residues. The CDR3 sequence is CASSSPLPIRTGGTEAFF. DNA for the CDR3: TGTGCCAGCAGTTCACCTTTACCCATCCGGACAGGGGGCACTGAAGCTTTCTTT. Variable domain in full (rest from reference TRBV28 and TRBJ1-1): DVKVTQSSRYLVKRTGEKVFLECVQDMDHENMFWYRQDPGLGLRLIYFSYDVKMKEKGDIPEGYSVSREKKERFSLILESASTNQTSMYLCASSSPLPIRTGGTEAFFGQGTRLTVV.